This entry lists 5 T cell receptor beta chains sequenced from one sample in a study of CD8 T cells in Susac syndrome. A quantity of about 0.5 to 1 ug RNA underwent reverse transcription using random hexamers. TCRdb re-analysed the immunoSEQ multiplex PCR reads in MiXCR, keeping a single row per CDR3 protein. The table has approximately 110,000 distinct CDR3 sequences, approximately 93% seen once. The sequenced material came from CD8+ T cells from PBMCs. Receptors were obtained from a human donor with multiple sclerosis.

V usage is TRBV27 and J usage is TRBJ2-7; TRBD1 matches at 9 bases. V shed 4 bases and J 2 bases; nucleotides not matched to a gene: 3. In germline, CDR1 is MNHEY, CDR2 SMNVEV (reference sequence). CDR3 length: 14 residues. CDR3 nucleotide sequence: TGTGCCAGCAGTTCCAACAGGGGGCCCTACGAGCAGTACGTC. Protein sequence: CASSSNRGPYEQYV.

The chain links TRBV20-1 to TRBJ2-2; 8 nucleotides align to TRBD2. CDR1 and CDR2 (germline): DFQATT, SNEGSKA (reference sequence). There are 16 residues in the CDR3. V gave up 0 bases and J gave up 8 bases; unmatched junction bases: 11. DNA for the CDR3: TGCAGTGCTAGAGATCATAACGGGAGGGCTTCGGGGGAGCTGTTTTTT. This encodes CSARDHNGRASGELFF.

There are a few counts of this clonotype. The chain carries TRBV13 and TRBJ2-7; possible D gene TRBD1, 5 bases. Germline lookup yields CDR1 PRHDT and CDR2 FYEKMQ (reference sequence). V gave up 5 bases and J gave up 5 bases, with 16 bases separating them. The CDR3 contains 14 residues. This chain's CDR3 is CASSRGLGRNEQYF. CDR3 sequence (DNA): TGTGCCAGCAGCCGTGGGCTGGGGCGGAACGAGCAGTACTTC.

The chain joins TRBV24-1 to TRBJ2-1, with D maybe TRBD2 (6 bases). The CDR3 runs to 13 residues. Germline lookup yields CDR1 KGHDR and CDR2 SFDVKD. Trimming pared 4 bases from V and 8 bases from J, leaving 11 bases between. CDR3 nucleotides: TGTGCCACCAGTGACGCCGCGGGGTATGAGCAGTTCTTC. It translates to CATSDAAGYEQFF.

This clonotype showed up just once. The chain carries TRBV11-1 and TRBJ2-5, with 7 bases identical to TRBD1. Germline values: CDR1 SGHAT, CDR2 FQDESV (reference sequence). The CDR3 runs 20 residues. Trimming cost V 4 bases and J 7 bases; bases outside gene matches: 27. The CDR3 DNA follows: TGTGCCAGCAGCTCACCTATGGCTCCGAGTAAAGAGGGGGCAAGGGGGACCCAGTACTTC. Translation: CASSSPMAPSKEGARGTQYF.